This entry lists 31 T cell receptor beta chains sequenced from one sample in a study of T cell repertoires in cytomegalovirus infection. TCRdb re-derived calls from the reads in MiXCR, one entry per CDR3 protein. The table has 150,000 to 200,000 distinct CDR3 sequences, 28% seen once. Sequenced material: PBMCs. The receptors shown here come from a human donor in good health (CMV status not recorded). Some clones in this sample may be carry-over from other donors' samples.

The chain carries TRBV5-6 and TRBJ1-5; TRBD1 agrees at 7 bases. The germline V gene has CDR1 SGHDT and CDR2 YYEEEE. This CDR3 spans 15 amino acids. V lost 4 bases to trimming and J lost 7 bases; unmatched junction nucleotides: 11. CDR3 region: CASSRTGYYTQPQHF. Here the CDR3 DNA reads TGTGCCAGCAGCAGGACAGGATATTATACCCAGCCCCAGCATTTT.

The gene calls are TRBV4-1 and TRBJ1-2; 7 positions match TRBD1. The germline V gene encodes CDR1 MGHRA and CDR2 YSYEKL. The CDR3 covers 17 residues. The V segment lost 2 bases and the J segment 2 bases; nucleotides outside the gene matches: 11. CDR3 protein: CASSQPGTVLDNYGYTF. CDR3 bases: TGCGCCAGCAGCCAACCCGGGACAGTCCTCGACAACTATGGCTACACCTTC.

This clonotype was found a few times. V and J are TRBV6-1 and TRBJ2-5, with 15 positions matching TRBD2. Germline-derived CDR1 and CDR2 are MNHNS and SASEGT. The ends lost 6 bases at V and 4 bases at J; junction bases unmatched: 6. CDR3 length: 16 amino acids. The CDR3 DNA follows: TGTGCCAGCAGCCCCAGGACTAGCGGGGGGGCAGAGACCCAGTACTTC. Translation: CASSPRTSGGAETQYF.

This chain connects TRBV6-6 to TRBJ2-4, with D unclear. Germline values: CDR1 MNHNY, CDR2 SVGAGI (reference sequence). The ends were cut back, 6 bases at V and 3 bases at J, with 15 bases in the middle. The CDR3 is 15 amino acids. Written as DNA, the CDR3 is TGTGCCAGCAGCGCCCGGATCAGCTACAAAAACATTCAGTACTTC. This codes for CASSARISYKNIQYF.

To note about this clonotype: The junction departs from the called germline gene at one end, perhaps through a read error. The V gene is TRBV7-7, the J gene TRBJ2-3; 12 positions match TRBD2. The CDR3 is 14 amino acids. Germline CDR1 is SSHAT and CDR2 is FNYEAQ (reference sequence). This chain's CDR3 is CASSPGLAGDTQYF. DNA for the CDR3: TGTGCTAGCAGCCCAGGACTAGCGGGGGATACGCAGTATTTT.

In this sample, this clonotype turned up a few times. The rearrangement uses TRBV29-1 and TRBJ2-3; 9 bases are a match to TRBD2. Germline V gene sequence: CDR1 SQVTM, CDR2 ANQGSEA. The CDR3 sequence is 15 residues long. The V segment lost 5 bases and the J segment 3 bases; nucleotides outside the gene matches: 9. The CDR3 coding sequence is TGCAGCGTTCTCAATAGCGGGGGAGGTACAGATACGCAGTATTTT. Protein product: CSVLNSGGGTDTQYF.

The CDR3 DNA reads as TGTGCCTGGAGTGTCAAGGCCGACATTTACACTGAAGCTTTCTTT. Protein: CAWSVKADIYTEAFF. The genes are TRBV30 and TRBJ1-1; no clear D. The CDR3 is 15 residues long. V dropped 0 bases and J dropped 3 bases, with 14 bases sitting between them. Germline V gene sequence: CDR1 GTSNPN, CDR2 SVGIG (reference sequence).

The table lists this clonotype with many counts. This chain links TRBV7-2 with TRBJ1-1; perhaps TRBD1 as D (5 bases). CDR1 and CDR2 (germline): SGHTA, FQGNSA. V was shortened by 4 bases and J by 5 bases, with 14 bases between the two germline ends. The CDR3 contains 14 residues. The DNA for the CDR3 is TGTGCCAGCAGCTCCGTGACAGCAGGGACTGAAGCTTTCTTT. This codes for CASSSVTAGTEAFF.

This clonotype appeared many times. The J gene is TRBJ2-1, the V gene TRBV7-2; tentative D call: TRBD1 (5 bases). Trimming removed 1 base from V and 6 bases from J, with 10 bases in between. Germline CDR1 and CDR2: SGHTA and FQGNSA. The CDR3 is 14 residues long. CDR3 DNA sequence: TGTGCCAGCAGCTTAGGTGGACAAACCAATGAGCAGTTCTTC. Translation gives CASSLGGQTNEQFF.

This clonotype showed up just a few times. The chain joins TRBV28 to TRBJ1-5; no clear D. The germline V gene encodes CDR1 MDHEN and CDR2 SYDVKM. With 5 bases removed from V and 4 bases from J, the gap between germline ends came to 6 bases. CDR3 length: 12 amino acids. This CDR3 is CASSPTNQPQHF. For the CDR3, the DNA is TGTGCCAGCAGTCCCACTAATCAGCCCCAGCATTTT.

The gene calls are TRBV7-2 and TRBJ2-5; maybe TRBD2 (6 bases). Germline V gene data show CDR1 as SGHTA and CDR2 as FQGNSA. The V end was cut by 2 bases, the J end by 5 bases, with 9 bases between. The CDR3 runs 13 residues. The CDR3 nucleotides read TGTGCCAGCAGCTTAATCCTAGCGGAGACCCAGTACTTC. The encoded protein is CASSLILAETQYF.

The genes are TRBV4-3 and TRBJ1-1, with TRBD1 matching over 7 bases. The CDR3 is 15 amino acids. Trimming took 2 bases from V and 1 from J; bases not matched to a gene: 4. The germline V gene has CDR1 LGHNA and CDR2 YSLEER. The CDR3 reads CASSQYQGGNTEAFF. The CDR3 DNA reads TGCGCCAGCAGCCAATACCAGGGGGGGAACACTGAAGCTTTCTTT.

This clonotype was observed many times. The rearrangement joins TRBV7-8 to TRBJ1-1, with unresolved D. V was trimmed by 5 bases and J by 3 bases, leaving 13 bases between them. Germline V lookup: CDR1 SGHVS, CDR2 FQNEAQ. The CDR3 sequence is 14 residues long. The CDR3 DNA sequence: TGTGCCAGCAGCCCCTCTACACTTCACACTGAAGCTTTCTTT. As protein: CASSPSTLHTEAFF.

In its sample, this clonotype was seen a few times. The chain recombines TRBV7-2 with TRBJ2-6; D unresolved. The length of the CDR3 is 17 residues. From germline, CDR1 is SGHTA and CDR2 FQGNSA. The V gene lost 5 bases and the J gene lost 0 bases, with 14 bases spanning the gap. The CDR3 DNA sequence: TGTGCCAGCAGCAAACGGACGGACCCCTCTGGGGCCAACGTCCTGACTTTC. Translation gives CASSKRTDPSGANVLTF.

CDR3 nucleotides: TGTGCCAGCAGTTCCCCCGTCGGCGAAAAACTGTTTTTT. Amino acids: CASSSPVGEKLFF. The gene calls are TRBV12-3 or TRBV12-4 and TRBJ1-4, with D hard to call. The CDR3 is 13 residues long. V gave up 4 bases and J gave up 8 bases, with 11 bases separating them.

The DNA of the CDR3 is TGTGCCAGCAGTCCTTGGACAGATGATCTCTATGGCTACACCTTC. Translating it yields CASSPWTDDLYGYTF. The chain combines TRBV6-2 or TRBV6-3 with TRBJ1-2; TRBD1 is a possible D gene (6 bases). Trimming pared 5 bases from V and 4 bases from J, leaving 17 bases between. Germline V CDR1 and CDR2: MNHEY, SVGEGT. The CDR3 is 15 residues long.

There are a few counts of this clonotype. This chain connects TRBV2 to TRBJ2-2, with 8 bases that match TRBD1. The V gene end was trimmed by 5 bases and the J gene end by 5 bases; junction bases not matched to a gene: 4. The CDR3 loop spans 14 amino acids. The germline V gene encodes CDR1 SNHLY and CDR2 FYNNEI. CDR3: CASSTTGDTGELFF. The DNA of the CDR3 is TGTGCCAGCAGTACGACAGGGGATACCGGGGAGCTGTTTTTT.

The chain employs TRBV7-9 and TRBJ2-7; a possible D gene is TRBD2 (6 bases). V was cut by 5 bases and J by 5 bases, with 7 bases left in between. There are 11 residues in the CDR3. The germline V gene has CDR1 SEHNR and CDR2 FQNEAQ (reference sequence). This CDR3 reads CASSRGNEQYF. In DNA, the CDR3 is TGTGCCAGCAGCCGGGGGAACGAGCAGTACTTC.

This clonotype is a singleton in its sample. This chain links TRBV6-2 or TRBV6-3 with TRBJ1-5; D ambiguous. The length of the CDR3 is 16 residues. Per the germline V gene, CDR1 is MNHEY and CDR2 is SVGEGT. V lost 4 bases and J lost 2, with 15 bases in between. CDR3 in amino acids: CASSSLGRAGNQPQHF. The CDR3 DNA sequence: TGTGCCAGCAGTTCCTTAGGGAGGGCGGGCAATCAGCCCCAGCATTTT.

The V and J genes are TRBV20-1 and TRBJ1-6; D is perhaps TRBD1 (6 bases). Trimming took 1 base from V and 3 from J, leaving 13 bases between them. This CDR3 contains 16 residues. Germline values: CDR1 DFQATT, CDR2 SNEGSKA (reference sequence). The CDR3 loop reads CSARGSGELYNSPLHF. Written as DNA, the CDR3 is TGCAGTGCTAGAGGGTCAGGGGAACTCTATAATTCACCCCTCCACTTT.

The chain links TRBV6-5 to TRBJ2-7, with TRBD1 as a possible D gene (6 bases). The V end was cut by 6 bases, the J end by 5 bases, with 14 bases between. From germline, CDR1 is MNHEY and CDR2 SVGAGI. The CDR3 extends over 13 amino acids. Here the CDR3 DNA reads TGTGCCAGCAGCCAGGGGATTCCCAACGAGCAGTACTTC. This codes for CASSQGIPNEQYF.

There are many counts of this clonotype. The J gene is TRBJ1-1, the V gene TRBV12-5, with D tentatively TRBD1 (6 bases). The CDR3 contains 13 residues. Trimming pared 1 base from V and 8 bases from J, leaving 11 bases between. Germline V gene sequence: CDR1 LGHNT, CDR2 FRNRAP. CDR3 region: CASGLANREEAFF. The CDR3 DNA sequence: TGTGCTAGTGGTTTGGCGAACAGGGAAGAAGCTTTCTTT.

The gene calls are TRBV12-3 or TRBV12-4 and TRBJ2-5, with TRBD1 matching over 9 bases. This CDR3 region has 15 residues. With V trimmed by 2 bases and J by 10 bases, 11 bases remained unmatched. CDR3 DNA: TGTGCCAGCAGTTTACGGGACAGGGTTTGGGCGGGCCAGTACTTC. This gives the protein CASSLRDRVWAGQYF.

This clonotype was counted only a few times. The chain uses TRBV7-2 and TRBJ2-1; D is unclear. Germline V CDR1 and CDR2: SGHTA, FQGNSA. V was cut by 4 bases and J by 7 bases, with 14 bases left in between. The CDR3 contains 14 residues. The DNA of the CDR3 is TGTGCCAGCAGCTCTCACATCGTTTCGAATGAGCAGTTCTTC. Residues: CASSSHIVSNEQFF.

The chain combines TRBV6-6 with TRBJ2-3, with TRBD2 as a possible D gene (6 bases). The CDR3 consists of 15 residues. The V and J ends lost 2 bases and 2 bases respectively, with 11 bases between them. Germline V lookup: CDR1 MNHNY, CDR2 SVGAGI (reference sequence). The CDR3 protein is CASSYGGTYTDTQYF. For the CDR3, the DNA is TGTGCCAGCAGTTACGGGGGGACCTACACAGATACGCAGTATTTT.

This clonotype was seen many times. The rearrangement uses TRBV7-2 and TRBJ2-3; D remains unclear. The CDR3 loop spans 13 amino acids. Germline V gene lookup returns CDR1 SGHTA and CDR2 FQGNSA. Between the trimmed V and J ends, which lost 0 bases and 1 base, there was a span of 2 bases. In DNA form, the CDR3 reads TGTGCCAGCAGCTTAGCCCGCACAGATACGCAGTATTTT. This sequence encodes CASSLARTDTQYF.

The table lists this clonotype with a count of one. The chain combines TRBV12-3 or TRBV12-4 with TRBJ1-4; D is possibly TRBD1 (5 bases). Trimming shortened V by 3 bases and J by 3 bases, and 11 bases separated the two germline ends. The CDR3 spans 15 residues. The CDR3 spells CASSLSTAPNEKLFF. The CDR3 DNA reads as TGTGCCAGCAGTTTGTCGACAGCCCCTAATGAAAAACTGTTTTTT.

The chain links TRBV10-3 to TRBJ1-1, with D perhaps TRBD1 (6 bases). The CDR3 sequence is 12 residues long. The germline CDR1 and CDR2 sequences are ENHRY and SYGVKD. V was shortened by 5 bases and J by 11 bases, with 15 bases between the two germline ends. Here the CDR3 reads CAISTGMGGAFF. The CDR3 DNA is TGTGCCATCAGTACAGGGATGGGGGGGGCTTTCTTT.

In this sample, this clonotype turned up a few times. The chain has TRBV14 and TRBJ2-2, with D perhaps TRBD1 (6 bases). Looked up from germline, CDR1 is SGHDN and CDR2 is FVKESK. The CDR3 is 15 amino acids. Between the trimmed V and J ends, which lost 2 bases and 2 bases, there was a span of 9 bases. The CDR3 DNA reads as TGTGCCAGCAGCCAACTGGGACACAACACCGGGGAGCTGTTTTTT. Amino acid sequence: CASSQLGHNTGELFF.

This clonotype was observed at least ten times. The chain combines TRBV7-2 with TRBJ1-5; D unresolved. V shed 5 bases and J shed 3 bases, with 11 bases lying between them. This CDR3 has 14 residues. The germline V gene has CDR1 SGHTA and CDR2 FQGNSA. The CDR3 DNA sequence: TGTGCCAGCAGCCCTGCCTTGCTCAATCAGCCCCAGCATTTT. It is translated as CASSPALLNQPQHF.

The chain is built from TRBV7-3 and TRBJ2-2, with D perhaps TRBD2 (6 bases). This CDR3 is built from 16 residues. V dropped 0 bases and J dropped 6 bases, with 14 bases sitting between them. Per the germline V gene, CDR1 is SGHTA and CDR2 is FQGTGA. The CDR3 loop is CASSLTARGTAGELFF. Here the CDR3 DNA reads TGTGCCAGCAGCTTAACGGCGCGGGGAACCGCCGGGGAGCTGTTTTTT.